The 6 T cell receptor beta chains reported below all come from one sample, sequenced in a study of blood T cell repertoires in COVID-19. TCRdb's table, derived via immunoSEQ multiplex PCR, lists solely in-frame clones and lacks some. Of about 140,000 clones listed, approximately 90% are singletons. The specimen sequenced was peripheral blood. Receptor source: a woman older than 75 with acute or convalescent COVID-19.

The chain links TRBV7-2 to TRBJ1-3, with 8 bases aligning to TRBD1. This CDR3 has 16 amino acids. Germline V gene lookup returns CDR1 SGHTA and CDR2 FQGNSA. Unmatched junction bases numbered 6, after V lost 5 bases and J lost 0 bases. The CDR3 nucleotides are TGTGCCAGCAGCCTTCAGGGGGCATTCTCTGGAAACACCATATATTTT. Its protein product is CASSLQGAFSGNTIYF. Looking up the rest from reference TRBV7-2 and TRBJ1-3 gives the full variable domain: GAGVSQSPSNKVTEKGKDVELRCDPISGHTALYWYRQSLGQGLEFLIYFQGNSAPDKSGLPSDRFSAERTGGSVSTLTIQRTQQEDSAVYLCASSLQGAFSGNTIYFGEGSWLTVV.

The chain uses TRBV14 and TRBJ1-1, with 7 bases identical to TRBD1. V shed 1 base and J 4 bases; nucleotides not matched to a gene: 3. This CDR3 comprises 14 residues. Germline-derived CDR1 and CDR2 are SGHDN and FVKESK. CDR3 DNA sequence: TGTGCCAGCAGCCAAGTTTCAGGGGGCACTGAAGCTTTCTTT. This codes for CASSQVSGGTEAFF.

J is TRBJ2-7 and V is TRBV11-2; 10 bases match TRBD1. The CDR3 length is 15 residues. Germline-derived CDR1 and CDR2 are SGHAT and FQNNGV. Trimming took 2 bases from V and 5 from J; bases not matched to a gene: 6. In DNA form, the CDR3 reads TGTGCCAGCAGCTTACCGGGACAGGGGAGGCACGAGCAGTACTTC. Protein product: CASSLPGQGRHEQYF.

The J gene is TRBJ2-7, the V gene TRBV27; no firm D call. The CDR3 is made up of 16 amino acids. Germline loops: CDR1 MNHEY, CDR2 SMNVEV (reference sequence). The V end lost 0 bases, the J end lost 0 bases, and 12 bases lay between the germline ends. The CDR3 region has the DNA TGTGCCAGCAGTTTATCGTGGGCATCAAGCTCCTACGAGCAGTACTTC. It is translated as CASSLSWASSSYEQYF.

The V gene is TRBV5-1, the J gene TRBJ2-2; D gene ambiguous. The CDR3 runs to 14 residues. Deletions cut 5 bases from V and 0 bases from J, with 8 bases between. Per germline, CDR1 SGHRS and CDR2 YFSETQ. CDR3 sequence reads: CASSDTANTGELFF. The CDR3 DNA reads as TGCGCCAGCAGTGACACCGCGAACACCGGGGAGCTGTTTTTT. The full variable domain, with the rest looked up from reference TRBV5-1 and TRBJ2-2, is KAGVTQTPRYLIKTRGQQVTLSCSPISGHRSVSWYQQTPGQGLQFLFEYFSETQRNKGNFPGRFSGRQFSNSRSEMNVSTLELGDSALYLCASSDTANTGELFFGEGSRLTVL.

J is TRBJ1-1 and V is TRBV19; D perhaps matches TRBD1 (6 bases). The ends were cut back, 5 bases at V and 3 bases at J, with 16 bases in the middle. This CDR3 comprises 15 residues. CDR1 LNHDA and CDR2 SQIVND come from the germline V gene (reference sequence). In DNA, the CDR3 is TGTGCCAGTAGTGGCTACAGGGCGGGGGACACTGAAGCTTTCTTT. Translation gives CASSGYRAGDTEAFF.